Listed here are 18 T cell receptor beta chains from one sample, sequenced in a study of tumor and adjacent non-tumor tissue in lung cancer. RNA was extracted from bulk tissue without any cell sorting. Three rounds of nested PCR, following a modified ARM-PCR protocol, produced the TCRbeta library. Each CDR3 protein gets one entry after TCRdb re-called the multiplex PCR reads with MiXCR. The profile shows under 250,000 distinct CDR3 sequences, 71% of them singletons. Material for sequencing was lung tumor tissue. The receptors were gathered from a man between 60 and 75 years old with non-small cell lung cancer.

The chain links TRBV4-2 to TRBJ1-5, with 7 bases aligning to TRBD1. Germline lookup yields CDR1 LGHNA and CDR2 YNFKEQ. V shed 7 bases, J shed 7 bases, and the junction held 13 bases outside the gene matches. The CDR3 consists of 15 residues. In DNA form, the CDR3 reads TGTGCCAGCAACCGCGACAGGGACAGTAGACAGCCCCAGCATTTT. This codes for CASNRDRDSRQPQHF.

There are many counts of this clonotype. The chain links TRBV20-1 to TRBJ2-7; 16 bases line up with TRBD2. V lost 3 bases to trimming and J lost 5 bases; unmatched junction nucleotides: 4. The germline CDR1 and CDR2 sequences are DFQATT and SNEGSKA (reference sequence). The CDR3 covers 15 residues. In DNA form, the CDR3 reads TGCAGTGCTAGGGGACTAGCGGGAGGGGAACACGAGCAGTACTTC. Amino acid sequence: CSARGLAGGEHEQYF.

For this clonotype: An end of the junction differs from the germline gene, which may be a read error. This chain uses TRBV6-2 or TRBV6-3 with TRBJ2-2; the D gene is possibly TRBD2 (5 bases). CDR1 MNHEY and CDR2 SVGEGT come from the germline V gene. The CDR3 is made up of 13 amino acids. The CDR3 region has the DNA TGTGCCAGCAGAACGGGAAATACCTGGGAGCTATTTTTT. Translating it yields CASRTGNTWELFF.

This clonotype was seen at least ten times. CDR3 DNA sequence: TGTGCCAGCAGCTCCCGTCTAGCGGGTTACACAGATACGCAGTATTTT. It specifies CASSSRLAGYTDTQYF. V gene TRBV11-3 combines with J gene TRBJ2-3, with 8 bases identical to TRBD2. From germline, CDR1 is SGHNT and CDR2 YENEEA. This CDR3 is 16 amino acids long. V lost 4 bases to trimming and J lost 2 bases; unmatched junction nucleotides: 8.

This chain links TRBV6-2 or TRBV6-3 with TRBJ2-1, with a tentative D call TRBD2 (5 bases). CDR1 is MNHEY and CDR2 is SVGEGT in the germline V gene. V lost 0 bases and J lost 10, with 16 bases in between. The CDR3 is made up of 15 amino acids. The CDR3 nucleotides read TGTGCCAGCAGTTACTCCAGCGGATTCAATGTGGAGCAGTTCTTC. Translation: CASSYSSGFNVEQFF.

Note on this clonotype: One end of the junction is discordant with germline, which a read error may explain. The chain uses TRBV20-1 and TRBJ2-2; 10 positions agree with TRBD2. This CDR3 is 17 amino acids long. CDR1 DFQATT and CDR2 SNEGSKA come from the germline V gene (reference sequence). The CDR3 is CSARSTGLAANTGELLF. The CDR3, as DNA: TGCAGTGCTAGGAGCACCGGACTAGCGGCGAACACTGGGGAGCTGTTGTTT.

This clonotype was seen at least ten times. The chain recombines TRBV12-3 or TRBV12-4 with TRBJ1-5, with D possibly TRBD1 on 5 matching bases. This CDR3 comprises 14 residues. Trimming removed 4 bases at V and 7 bases at J, with 14 bases between. The CDR3 is CASSSPGRRQPQHF. DNA of the CDR3: TGTGCCAGCAGTTCTCCGGGACGCCGGCAGCCCCAGCATTTT.

The sample holds a few counts of this clonotype. The junction departs from the called germline gene at one end, perhaps through a read error. For the CDR3, the DNA is TGTGCTTGCAGCTCTACAGGGGAAGAGACCCAATACTTC. This gives the protein CACSSTGEETQYF. The chain joins TRBV11-2 to TRBJ2-5, with TRBD1 matching 7 bases. Looked up from germline, CDR1 is SGHAT and CDR2 is FQNNGV. The CDR3 covers 13 residues.

As concerns this clonotype: The junction differs from germline at one of its ends, possibly a read error. The chain combines TRBV6-5 with TRBJ1-6; D gene unclear. CDR3 length: 13 residues. Germline CDR1 MNHEY, CDR2 SVGAGI. The CDR3: CASSSSYNSPLHF. The CDR3 DNA sequence: TGTGCCAGTAGTAGCTCCTATAATTCACCACTCCACTTT.

In the case of this clonotype: This may be a read error, as it is one base from a much larger clone. The chain uses TRBV4-2 and TRBJ1-2; no firm D call. The ends were cut back, 1 base at V and 2 bases at J, with 11 bases in the middle. The CDR3 has 15 amino acids. CDR1 is LGHNA and CDR2 is YNFKEQ in the germline V gene. DNA of the CDR3: TGTGCCAGCAGCCAAGGAACGATAGGGAACTATGGCTACACCTTC. Amino acids: CASSQGTIGNYGYTF.

In the case of this clonotype: Just one base apart from a much larger clone, this may be a read error. The V gene is TRBV12-3 or TRBV12-4, the J gene TRBJ2-3; possibly TRBD2 for D (6 bases). V lost 5 bases and J 5 bases, leaving 17 bases between the germline ends. The CDR3 runs 15 residues. CDR3 nucleotides: TGTGCCAGCAGTCCGGAGGGCAGGTGTTTAGATACGCAGTATTTT. This encodes CASSPEGRCLDTQYF.

As for this clonotype: This may be a read error: a much more frequent sequence differs by one nucleotide. The rearrangement uses TRBV20-1 and TRBJ2-7; 9 nucleotides align to TRBD1. The CDR3 has 13 amino acids. The V and J ends lost 6 bases and 3 bases, in that order; junction bases with no gene match: 6. Germline-derived CDR1 and CDR2 are DFQATT and SNEGSKA (reference sequence). The DNA for the CDR3 is TGCAGTGCAGGGGGACAGGGTGGCTACGAGCAGTACTTC. Translation: CSAGGQGGYEQYF.

This clonotype was counted a single time. At one of its ends the junction is not consistent with the germline gene, which may arise from a read error. The genes are TRBV6-5 and TRBJ2-5; maybe TRBD1 (6 bases). The CDR3 runs 15 residues. Germline CDR1 MNHEY, CDR2 SVGAGI. The chain's CDR3 is CVSSSLRQVRGTQYF. The CDR3 DNA reads TGTGTCAGCAGCTCTCTTAGACAGGTTCGAGGGACCCAGTACTTC.

The chain links TRBV20-1 to TRBJ2-1; 11 bases fit TRBD2. Trimming removed 7 bases from V and 7 bases from J; junction bases left unmatched: 6. The length of the CDR3 is 13 residues. Germline CDR1 and CDR2: DFQATT and SNEGSKA (reference sequence). The CDR3 DNA is TGCAGTGATAGTGTAGCGGGGGGGAATGAGCAGTTCTTC. The encoded protein is CSDSVAGGNEQFF.

This clonotype has a handful of counts. V gene TRBV5-4 combines with J gene TRBJ2-7, with 14 bases identical to TRBD2. Germline lookup yields CDR1 SGHNT and CDR2 YYREEE (reference sequence). V dropped 2 bases and J dropped 2; count of bases not matched to a gene: 3. The CDR3 loop spans 16 amino acids. The CDR3 here is CASSFQGLAGAYEQYF. CDR3 nucleotide sequence: TGTGCCAGCAGCTTCCAGGGACTAGCGGGGGCCTACGAGCAGTACTTC.

J is TRBJ2-6 and V is TRBV30, with 8 bases aligning to TRBD1. The germline CDR1 and CDR2 sequences are GTSNPN and SVGIG (reference sequence). With V trimmed by 7 bases and J by 2 bases, 4 bases remained unmatched. CDR3 length: 14 residues. Written as DNA, the CDR3 is TGTGCCTCTAAGACAGGGGCTGGGGCCAACGTCCTGACTTTC. It yields the protein CASKTGAGANVLTF.

This clonotype has a single count. This chain links TRBV6-2 or TRBV6-3 with TRBJ2-1, with D tentatively TRBD1 (5 bases). The V end was cut by 8 bases, the J end by 0 bases, with 17 bases between. Per the germline V gene, CDR1 is MNHEY and CDR2 is SVGEGT. This CDR3 has 16 residues. The CDR3 bases are TGTGCCAGCTCCCCCCAGGGCTCTAACTCCTACAATGAGCAGTTCTTC. This encodes CASSPQGSNSYNEQFF.

This chain uses TRBV5-8 with TRBJ2-3; a possible D gene is TRBD2 (5 bases). The V end was cut by 4 bases, the J end by 5 bases, with 8 bases between. Germline loops: CDR1 SGHTS, CDR2 YDEGEE. This CDR3 spans 12 amino acids. The CDR3 is CASSVTRDTQYF. The CDR3 DNA reads TGTGCCAGCAGCGTTACTAGAGATACGCAGTATTTT.